The clone carrying this T cell receptor beta chain was counted at least ten times. The antigen is undetermined. This record belongs to a study of early T cells in non-severe SARS-CoV-2 infection. The overall study: The authors sequenced bulk RNA from unsorted whole blood, leaving chains unpaired.

Tagging with unique molecular identifiers was applied to individual cDNA molecules. TCRdb re-analysed the 5' RACE reads in MiXCR, keeping a single row per CDR3 protein. The repertoire consists of some 50,000 distinct CDR3 sequences, with 7% to 10% occurring once and the leading ten covering less than 25%. The germline gives CDR1 SGHTA, CDR2 FQGTGA. The V and J ends lost 5 bases and 9 bases, in that order; junction bases with no gene match: 8. The CDR3 covers 14 residues. Findings and limits, study-wide: CD4 and private specificities were missed by VDJdb matching, which favored anti-spike CD8 responses.

The sequenced sample consisted of whole blood. This clonotype was sampled from an adult who was a healthcare worker with PCR-confirmed SARS-CoV-2 infection or an uninfected control (not recorded which). The gene calls are TRBV7-3 and TRBJ2-1; 9 nucleotides align to TRBD1. Here the CDR3 reads CASSDRDREGEQFF. As DNA, the CDR3 is TGTGCCAGCAGCGACCGGGACAGGGAGGGTGAGCAGTTCTTC. Using reference TRBV7-3 and TRBJ2-1 for the parts outside the CDR3, the full variable domain is GAGVSQTPSNKVTEKGKYVELRCDPISGHTALYWYRQSLGQGPEFLIYFQGTGAADDSGLPNDRFFAVRPEGSVSTLKIQRTERGDSAVYLCASSDRDREGEQFFGPGTRLTVL.